The 3 T cell receptor beta chains listed next were all sequenced from one sample in a study of spatial heterogeneity in lung cancer. The study, taken as a whole, reports: Tumor mutation count correlated with how many alpha and beta TCRs expanded intratumorally.

Time point noted: sample taken at primary tumor resection. MiXCR was run by TCRdb on the 5' RACE reads, yielding one entry per CDR3 protein. The sample gives 3,000 to 4,000 distinct CDR3 sequences, 4% to 5.5% of which show up once; under 35% is in the top ten. Their antigens remain unidentified. Sequenced material: lung tumor tissue, taken at surgery. The receptors were sampled from a female donor with early-stage non-small cell lung cancer.

This clonotype was detected many times. As an off-target read in a library built for alpha chains, this beta chain has a frequency of little significance. The chain joins TRBV6-6 to TRBJ2-3; possibly TRBD1 for D (6 bases). V was clipped by 7 bases and J by 3 bases, with 11 bases between them. CDR1 and CDR2 (germline): MNHNY, SVGAGI (reference sequence). CDR3 length: 13 amino acids. CDR3 nucleotides: TGTGCCAGCATGTGGGACACAACAGATACGCAGTATTTT. It encodes CASMWDTTDTQYF.

This clonotype was detected many times. This beta chain is a stray read from a library made for alpha chains; its abundance is not meaningful. The chain recombines TRBV9 with TRBJ2-1; D unresolved. From germline, CDR1 is SGDLS and CDR2 YYNGEE. V lost 4 bases and J lost 6, with 8 bases in between. The CDR3 runs to 12 residues. The CDR3, as DNA: TGTGCCAGCAGCCGCTACGGCAATGAGCAGTTCTTC. Amino acid sequence: CASSRYGNEQFF.

In regard to this clonotype: This beta chain appears as a stray read in a library generated for alpha chains; its size is not informative. The V call is TRBV6-1, the J call TRBJ2-3; D gene ambiguous. V shed 7 bases and J shed 4 bases, with 6 bases lying between them. Germline V gene data show CDR1 as MNHNS and CDR2 as SASEGT. The CDR3 has 11 residues. CDR3 in DNA: TGTGCCAGCAAGCTCGCAGATACGCAGTATTTT. Amino acid sequence: CASKLADTQYF.